A selection of T cell receptor beta chains follows, all from one sample in a study of T cell responses to AZD1222 COVID-19 vaccine. The protocol was immunoSEQ multiplex PCR, while the TCRdb copy is restricted to in-frame clones and leaves out a portion. The data show 84,000 or so clones, 70% to 90% seen once. The specimen was peripheral blood, collected on day 0 of AZD1222 vaccination. All receptors come from an adult in good health. CDR3s include the opening cysteine and the closing phenylalanine or tryptophan. Each record gives: clone size, D gene, V gene, J gene, CDR3 DNA, CDR3 protein. A D gene is named only where the DNA matches it firmly. Expanded clones get a size class; other rows say once, few or many, or leave the size out.

>NA|NA|TRBV14|TRBJ1-1
TGTGCCAGCAGTCGTCAAGCAATTATGAACACTGAAGCTTTCTTT
CASSRQAIMNTEAFF
>NA|NA|TRBV7-2|TRBJ1-6
TGTGCCAGCAGCTTATCGCCGGGTTCACCCCTCCACTTT
CASSLSPGSPLHF
>NA|TRBD1|TRBV2|TRBJ1-3
TGTGCCAGCAAAGCCGGGACAGGGGGGGACACCATATATTTT
CASKAGTGGDTIYF
>NA|NA|TRBV4-1|TRBJ1-2
TGCGCCAGCAGCCAAGGGGGCTCCCTCTATGGCTACACCTTC
CASSQGGSLYGYTF
>once|TRBD1|TRBV7-9|TRBJ1-5
TGTGCCAGCAGCTTATGGACAGGTCGAGATCAGCCCCAGCATTTT
CASSLWTGRDQPQHF
>NA|NA|TRBV2|TRBJ2-1
TGTGCCAGCAGTCCCCCCGGTTTCAATGAGCAGTTCTTC
CASSPPGFNEQFF
>once|NA|TRBV14|TRBJ2-3
TGTGCCAGCAGCCCCTCAGCGGACTTTGGGGATACGCAGTATTTT
CASSPSADFGDTQYF
>NA|TRBD2|TRBV27|TRBJ2-1
TGTGCCAGCAGTTCAACTAGCGGGACATTCAATGAGCAGTTCTTC
CASSSTSGTFNEQFF
>NA|TRBD2|TRBV5-4|TRBJ2-6
TGTGCCAGCAGCTTGGCCGGGAGGGGGTCTGGGGCCAACGTCCTGACTTTC
CASSLAGRGSGANVLTF
>NA|NA|TRBV12-2|TRBJ2-7
TGTGCAAGTCGCACCTTAGCGGGCGAGCAGTACTTC
CASRTLAGEQYF
>once|NA|TRBV30|TRBJ1-4
TGTGCCTGGAGAACCTTTCACGGGGCTAATGAAAAACTGTTTTTT
CAWRTFHGANEKLFF
>NA|NA|TRBV10-3|TRBJ1-1
TGTGCCATCAGTGAGGAGGTAGGAACGAACACTGAAGCTTTCTTT
CAISEEVGTNTEAFF
>NA|NA|TRBV6-1|TRBJ1-3
TGTGCCAGCAGAGAAGGGGTGAAATCTTCCACCATATATTTT
CASREGVKSSTIYF
>NA|NA|TRBV6-6|TRBJ2-5
TGTGCCAGCAGTTTTAGCAGAGGCCAAGAGACCCAGTACTTC
CASSFSRGQETQYF
>NA|NA|TRBV6-5|TRBJ1-2
TGTGCCAGCAGTTACTCGGTCAGGGCGAGGAATGGCTACACCTTC
CASSYSVRARNGYTF
>few|TRBD1|TRBV5-5|TRBJ1-5
TGTGCCAGCAGCCAACCGGGACAGGATCATCAGCCCCAGCATTTT
CASSQPGQDHQPQHF
>NA|TRBD1|TRBV7-9|TRBJ1-4
TGTGCCAGCAGCTCTAGTCAGACAGGGGTTTTCGAAAAACTGTTTTTT
CASSSSQTGVFEKLFF
>NA|NA|TRBV18|TRBJ1-4
TGTGCCAGCTCAGTGCTCCGGGGGCTCGATGAAAAACTGTTTTTT
CASSVLRGLDEKLFF
>NA|TRBD1|TRBV28|TRBJ2-2
TGTGCCAGCAGTTCACAGGGGATCGGGGAGCTGTTTTTT
CASSSQGIGELFF
>NA|NA|TRBV6-5|TRBJ2-7
TGTGCCAGCAGTTACTCAGAGGGCTCCTACGAGCAGTACTTC
CASSYSEGSYEQYF